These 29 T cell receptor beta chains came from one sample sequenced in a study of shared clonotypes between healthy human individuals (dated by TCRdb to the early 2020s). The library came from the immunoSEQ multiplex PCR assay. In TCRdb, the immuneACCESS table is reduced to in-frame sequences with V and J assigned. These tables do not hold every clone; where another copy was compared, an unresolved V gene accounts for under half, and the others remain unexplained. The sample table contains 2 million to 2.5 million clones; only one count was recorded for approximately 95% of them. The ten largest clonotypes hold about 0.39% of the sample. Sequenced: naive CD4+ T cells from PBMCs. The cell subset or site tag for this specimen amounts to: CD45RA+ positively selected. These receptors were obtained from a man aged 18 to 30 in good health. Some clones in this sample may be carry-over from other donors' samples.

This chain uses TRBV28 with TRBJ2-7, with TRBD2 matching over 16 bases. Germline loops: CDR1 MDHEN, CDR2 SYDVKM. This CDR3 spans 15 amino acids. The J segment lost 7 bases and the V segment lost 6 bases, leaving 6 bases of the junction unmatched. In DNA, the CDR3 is TGTGCCAGCAGAGGGACTAGCGGGAGGGCCTGGGAGCAGTACTTC. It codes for CASRGTSGRAWEQYF.

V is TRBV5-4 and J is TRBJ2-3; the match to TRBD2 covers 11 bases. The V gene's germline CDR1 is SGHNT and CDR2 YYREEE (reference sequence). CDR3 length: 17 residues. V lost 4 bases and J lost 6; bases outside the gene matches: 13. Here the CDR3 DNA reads TGTGCCAGCAGCCCCGTGGGTAGCGGGAGGGCCCTCGATACGCAGTATTTT. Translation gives CASSPVGSGRALDTQYF.

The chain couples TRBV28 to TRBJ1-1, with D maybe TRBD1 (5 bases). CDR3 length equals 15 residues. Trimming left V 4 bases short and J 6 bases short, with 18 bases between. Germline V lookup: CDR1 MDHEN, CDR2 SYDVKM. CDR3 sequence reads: CASSYSPPGKAEAFF. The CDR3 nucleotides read TGTGCCAGCAGTTACAGCCCGCCAGGGAAGGCTGAAGCTTTCTTT.

CDR3 sequence: CASSRLEADTQYF. The CDR3 DNA sequence: TGCGCCAGCAGTCGTTTGGAGGCAGATACGCAGTATTTT. J is TRBJ2-3 and V is TRBV5-1; D possibly corresponds to TRBD2 (5 bases). The CDR3 runs to 13 residues. CDR1 and CDR2 (germline): SGHRS, YFSETQ. V lost 5 bases to trimming and J lost 4 bases, with 11 bases between them.

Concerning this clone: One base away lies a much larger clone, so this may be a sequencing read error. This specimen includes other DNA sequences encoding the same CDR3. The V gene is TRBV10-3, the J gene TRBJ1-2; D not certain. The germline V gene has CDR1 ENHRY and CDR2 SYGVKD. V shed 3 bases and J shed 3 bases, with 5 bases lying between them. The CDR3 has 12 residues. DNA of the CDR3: TGTGCCATCAGTGAAAGGGACTATGGCTACACCTTC. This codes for CAISERDYGYTF.

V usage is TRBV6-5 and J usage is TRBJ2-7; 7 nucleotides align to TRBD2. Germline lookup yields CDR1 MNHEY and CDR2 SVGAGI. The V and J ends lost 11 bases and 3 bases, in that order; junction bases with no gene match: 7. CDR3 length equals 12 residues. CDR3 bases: TGTGCCCTCGGGCGGGAGAGCTACGAGCAGTACTTC. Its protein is CALGRESYEQYF.

The DNA of the CDR3 is TGCAGCGTCACGGACAGGGGGAACTATGGCTACACCTTC. Translation gives CSVTDRGNYGYTF. V gene TRBV29-1 combines with J gene TRBJ1-2; 10 bases map to TRBD1. Germline CDR1 and CDR2: SQVTM and ANQGSEA. V shed 6 bases and J 2 bases; nucleotides not matched to a gene: 3. This CDR3 spans 13 amino acids.

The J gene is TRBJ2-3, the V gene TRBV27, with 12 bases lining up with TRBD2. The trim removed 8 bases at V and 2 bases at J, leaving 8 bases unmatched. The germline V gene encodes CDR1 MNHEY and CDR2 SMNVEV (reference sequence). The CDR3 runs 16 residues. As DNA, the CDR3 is TGTGCCAGCGAGCCAACTAGCGGGAGGACCACAGATACGCAGTATTTT. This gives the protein CASEPTSGRTTDTQYF.

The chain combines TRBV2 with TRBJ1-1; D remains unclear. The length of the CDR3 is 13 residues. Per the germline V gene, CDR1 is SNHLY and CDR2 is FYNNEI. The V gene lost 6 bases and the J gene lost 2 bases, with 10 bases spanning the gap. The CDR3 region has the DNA TGTGCCAGCAGGGAAACAGTTAACACTGAAGCTTTCTTT. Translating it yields CASRETVNTEAFF. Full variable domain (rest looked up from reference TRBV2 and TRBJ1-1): EPEVTQTPSHQVTQMGQEVILRCVPISNHLYFYWYRQILGQKVEFLVSFYNNEISEKSEIFDDQFSVERPDGSNFTLKIRSTKLEDSAMYFCASRETVNTEAFFGQGTRLTVV.

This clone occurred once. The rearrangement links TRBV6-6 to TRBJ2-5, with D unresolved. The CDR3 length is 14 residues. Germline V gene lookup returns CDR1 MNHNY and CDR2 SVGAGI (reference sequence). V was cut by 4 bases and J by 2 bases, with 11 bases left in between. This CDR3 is CASSSAEPQETQYF. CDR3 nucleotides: TGTGCCAGCAGTTCCGCGGAACCGCAAGAGACCCAGTACTTC.

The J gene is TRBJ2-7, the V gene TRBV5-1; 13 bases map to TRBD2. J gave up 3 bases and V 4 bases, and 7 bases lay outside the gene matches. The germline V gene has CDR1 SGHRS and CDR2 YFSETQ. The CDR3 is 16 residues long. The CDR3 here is CASSLRTSGSGYEQYF. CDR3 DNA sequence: TGCGCCAGCAGCCTGAGGACTAGCGGGAGTGGCTACGAGCAGTACTTC.

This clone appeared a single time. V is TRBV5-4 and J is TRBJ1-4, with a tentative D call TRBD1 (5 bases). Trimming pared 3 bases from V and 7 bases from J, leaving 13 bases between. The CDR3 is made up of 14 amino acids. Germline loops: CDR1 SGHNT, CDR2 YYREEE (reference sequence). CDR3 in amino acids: CASSSDAGSEKLFF. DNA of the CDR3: TGTGCCAGCAGCTCGGATGCAGGGTCTGAAAAACTGTTTTTT.

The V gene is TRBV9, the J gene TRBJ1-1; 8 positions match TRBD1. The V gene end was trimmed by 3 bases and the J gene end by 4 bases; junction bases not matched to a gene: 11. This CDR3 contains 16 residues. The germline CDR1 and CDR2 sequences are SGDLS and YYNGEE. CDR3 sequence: CASSAKSTGAVTEAFF. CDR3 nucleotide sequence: TGTGCCAGCAGCGCCAAATCGACAGGGGCGGTCACTGAAGCTTTCTTT. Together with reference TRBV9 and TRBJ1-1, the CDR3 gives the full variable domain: DSGVTQTPKHLITATGQRVTLRCSPRSGDLSVYWYQQSLDQGLQFLIQYYNGEERAKGNILERFSAQQFPDLHSELNLSSLELGDSALYFCASSAKSTGAVTEAFFGQGTRLTVV.

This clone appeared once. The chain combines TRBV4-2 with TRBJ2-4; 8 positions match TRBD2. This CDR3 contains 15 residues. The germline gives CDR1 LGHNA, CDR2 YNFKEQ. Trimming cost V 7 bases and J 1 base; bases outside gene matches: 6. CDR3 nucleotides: TGTGCCAGCAAGTCGACTAGCGATGCCAAAAACATTCAGTACTTC. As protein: CASKSTSDAKNIQYF.

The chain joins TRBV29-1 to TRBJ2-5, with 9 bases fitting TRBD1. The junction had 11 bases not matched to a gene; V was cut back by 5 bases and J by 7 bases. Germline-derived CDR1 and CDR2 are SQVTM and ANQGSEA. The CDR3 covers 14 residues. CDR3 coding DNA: TGCAGCGTTCAAAGCGGGACAGGGAGAGCGACCCAGTACTTC. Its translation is CSVQSGTGRATQYF.

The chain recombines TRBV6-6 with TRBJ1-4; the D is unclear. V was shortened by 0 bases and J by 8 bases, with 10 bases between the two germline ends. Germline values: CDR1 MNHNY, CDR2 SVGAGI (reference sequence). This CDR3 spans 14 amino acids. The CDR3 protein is CASSYSPRREKLFF. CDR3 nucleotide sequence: TGTGCCAGCAGTTACTCGCCCCGGAGGGAAAAACTGTTTTTT.

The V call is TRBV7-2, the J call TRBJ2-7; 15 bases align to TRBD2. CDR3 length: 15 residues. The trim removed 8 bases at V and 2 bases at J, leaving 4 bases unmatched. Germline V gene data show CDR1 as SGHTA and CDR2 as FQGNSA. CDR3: CASGLAGGTPYEQYF. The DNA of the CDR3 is TGTGCCAGCGGACTAGCGGGAGGGACCCCCTACGAGCAGTACTTC.

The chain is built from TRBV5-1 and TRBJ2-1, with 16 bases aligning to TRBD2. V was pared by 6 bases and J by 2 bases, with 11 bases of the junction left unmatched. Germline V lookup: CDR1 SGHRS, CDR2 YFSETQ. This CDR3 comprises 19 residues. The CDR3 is CASTGSGLAGGETYNEQFF. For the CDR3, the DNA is TGCGCCAGCACCGGCTCGGGACTAGCGGGAGGGGAAACCTACAATGAGCAGTTCTTC.

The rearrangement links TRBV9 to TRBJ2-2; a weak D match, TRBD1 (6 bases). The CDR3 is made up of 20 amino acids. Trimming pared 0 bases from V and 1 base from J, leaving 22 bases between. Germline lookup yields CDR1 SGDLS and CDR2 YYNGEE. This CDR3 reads CASSVARRTASGLNTGELFF. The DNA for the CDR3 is TGTGCCAGCAGCGTAGCACGGCGGACAGCCTCTGGATTGAACACCGGGGAGCTGTTTTTT.

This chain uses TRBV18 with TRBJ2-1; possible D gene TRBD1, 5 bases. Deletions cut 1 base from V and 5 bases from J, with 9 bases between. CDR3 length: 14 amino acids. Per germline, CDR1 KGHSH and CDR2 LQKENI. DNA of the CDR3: TGTGCCAGCTCACCACAGGGGCTTCACAATGAGCAGTTCTTC. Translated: CASSPQGLHNEQFF.

The CDR3 DNA follows: TGTGCCAGCAGTGAAAATTTTTGGGACAGAGAATACGAGCAGTACTTC. Translated, it gives CASSENFWDREYEQYF. The V and J genes are TRBV6-1 and TRBJ2-7; 7 bases line up with TRBD1. The CDR3 runs 16 residues. Looked up from germline, CDR1 is MNHNS and CDR2 is SASEGT. J lost 4 bases, V lost 2 bases, and 11 bases had no gene match.

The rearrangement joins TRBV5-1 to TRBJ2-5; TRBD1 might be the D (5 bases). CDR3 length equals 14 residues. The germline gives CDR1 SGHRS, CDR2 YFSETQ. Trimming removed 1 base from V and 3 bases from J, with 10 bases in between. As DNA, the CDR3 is TGCGCCAGCAGCTTGATGGCCAGGGAAGAGACCCAGTACTTC. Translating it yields CASSLMAREETQYF.

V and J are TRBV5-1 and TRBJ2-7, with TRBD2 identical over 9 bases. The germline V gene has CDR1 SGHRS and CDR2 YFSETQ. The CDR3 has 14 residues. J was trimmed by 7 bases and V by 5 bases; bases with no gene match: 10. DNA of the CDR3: TGCGCCAGCAGGGCCGCGGGAGGGCCCCGGGAGCAGTACTTC. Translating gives CASRAAGGPREQYF. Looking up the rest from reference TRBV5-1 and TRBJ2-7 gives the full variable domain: KAGVTQTPRYLIKTRGQQVTLSCSPISGHRSVSWYQQTPGQGLQFLFEYFSETQRNKGNFPGRFSGRQFSNSRSEMNVSTLELGDSALYLCASRAAGGPREQYFGPGTRLTVT.

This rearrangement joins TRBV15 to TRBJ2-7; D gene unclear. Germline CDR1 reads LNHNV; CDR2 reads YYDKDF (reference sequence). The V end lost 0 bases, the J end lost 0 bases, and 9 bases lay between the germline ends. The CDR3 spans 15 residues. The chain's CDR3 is CATSREGTNSYEQYF. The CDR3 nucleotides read TGTGCCACCAGCAGAGAAGGCACGAACTCCTACGAGCAGTACTTC. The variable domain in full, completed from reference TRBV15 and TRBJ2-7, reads DAMVIQNPRYQVTQFGKPVTLSCSQTLNHNVMYWYQQKSSQAPKLLFHYYDKDFNNEADTPDNFQSRRPNTSFCFLDIRSPGLGDTAMYLCATSREGTNSYEQYFGPGTRLTVT.

The CDR3 DNA follows: TGCAGCGTTGATTTGTCGTTTAGGGGCGGATCCTACGAGCAGTACTTC. Translated: CSVDLSFRGGSYEQYF. V and J are TRBV29-1 and TRBJ2-7, with a tentative D call TRBD1 (5 bases). Trimming removed 3 bases from V and 1 base from J, with 19 bases in between. The germline V gene has CDR1 SQVTM and CDR2 ANQGSEA. The length of the CDR3 is 16 residues.

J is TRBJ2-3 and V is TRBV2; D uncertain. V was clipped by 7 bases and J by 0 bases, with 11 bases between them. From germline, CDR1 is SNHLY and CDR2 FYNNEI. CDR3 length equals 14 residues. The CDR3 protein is CASTALGSTDTQYF. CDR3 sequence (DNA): TGTGCCAGCACTGCACTGGGGAGCACAGATACGCAGTATTTT.

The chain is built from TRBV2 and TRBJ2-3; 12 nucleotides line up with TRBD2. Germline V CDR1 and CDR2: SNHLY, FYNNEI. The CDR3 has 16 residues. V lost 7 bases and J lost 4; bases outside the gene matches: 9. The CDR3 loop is CASTTRLAGASDTQYF. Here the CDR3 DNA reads TGTGCCAGCACCACACGACTAGCGGGAGCTTCAGATACGCAGTATTTT.

CDR3 DNA: TGTGCCAGCAGCCGCGAGAGGCGGGAGAGGTACGAGCAGTACTTC. Translating it yields CASSRERRERYEQYF. The J gene is TRBJ2-5, the V gene TRBV4-2; TRBD2 agrees at 7 bases. The last part of the DNA fits TRBJ2-7 better; the J call may be wrong. This CDR3 has 15 amino acids. The germline CDR1 and CDR2 sequences are LGHNA and YNFKEQ.

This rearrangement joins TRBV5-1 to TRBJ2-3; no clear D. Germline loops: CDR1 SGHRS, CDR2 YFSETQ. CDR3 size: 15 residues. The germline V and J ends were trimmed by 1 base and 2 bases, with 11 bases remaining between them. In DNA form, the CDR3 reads TGCGCCAGCAGCTTGACAGTCCTGATCACAGATACGCAGTATTTT. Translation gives CASSLTVLITDTQYF. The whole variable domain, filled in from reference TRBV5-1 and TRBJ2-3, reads KAGVTQTPRYLIKTRGQQVTLSCSPISGHRSVSWYQQTPGQGLQFLFEYFSETQRNKGNFPGRFSGRQFSNSRSEMNVSTLELGDSALYLCASSLTVLITDTQYFGPGTRLTVL.